This record concerns one TCR beta chain sequence. Its antigen remains unidentified. The sample comes from a study of identical twins. Overall study results and limits: Excess low generation probability was seen in twin-shared out-of-frame alpha sequences. Diverse VJ usage suggested most zero-insertion clonotypes were not invariant T cells. Models underestimated TCR alpha sharing (out-of-frame) in monozygotic twins.

Germline V gives CDR1 MNHNS, CDR2 SASEGT. This CDR3 is 14 amino acids long. V dropped 7 bases and J dropped 4; count of bases not matched to a gene: 10. One entry per CDR3 protein results from TCRdb running MiXCR on the 5' RACE reads. Here the sample spans fewer than 550,000 distinct CDR3 sequences, 13% to 15% being singletons. These same data were also listed under a study on yellow fever vaccine responses in identical twins.

The clonotype originates from a woman in her late teens or twenties in good health. The specimen sequenced was CD4+ T cells sorted from blood. The rearrangement uses TRBV6-1 and TRBJ2-7, with 7 bases that match TRBD2. CDR3 loop: CASNGGRNQYEQYF. CDR3 bases: TGTGCCAGCAACGGCGGGAGAAACCAGTACGAGCAGTACTTC.